Below are 15 T cell receptor beta chains sequenced from a single sample in a study of blood T cell repertoires in COVID-19 (dated by TCRdb to about 2020). Library prep was done by the immunoSEQ multiplex PCR assay. TCRdb stores this immuneACCESS table with in-frame sequences only. Part of the clones is absent; in the studies checked, under half of the shortfall reflects unresolved V genes, and no reason is known for the rest. This sample has around 130,000 clones in its table, and approximately 89% of those were observed once. The ten largest clones take up 4.3% of the sample. The source material was peripheral blood. The receptors stem from a human donor in a cohort sampled during active COVID-19.

J is TRBJ1-6 and V is TRBV25-1, with unresolved D. The germline CDR1 and CDR2 sequences are MGHDK and SYGVNS. This CDR3 contains 14 residues. Trimming took 4 bases from V and 7 from J, leaving 11 bases between them. Written as DNA, the CDR3 is TGTGCCAGCAGTGCTAGAGGTGGCAATTCACCCCTCCACTTT. It codes for CASSARGGNSPLHF. The full variable domain, with the rest looked up from reference TRBV25-1 and TRBJ1-6, is EADIYQTPRYLVIGTGKKITLECSQTMGHDKMYWYQQDPGMELHLIHYSYGVNSTEKGDLSSESTVSRIRTEHFPLTLESARPSHTSQYLCASSARGGNSPLHFGNGTRLTVT.

The chain joins TRBV5-1 to TRBJ2-2; 13 bases map to TRBD2. V shed 1 base and J 6 bases; nucleotides not matched to a gene: 0. Germline CDR1 reads SGHRS; CDR2 reads YFSETQ. There are 15 residues in the CDR3. CDR3 nucleotides: TGCGCCAGCAGCTTGACTAGCGGGGGGGCCGGGGAGCTGTTTTTT. It yields the protein CASSLTSGGAGELFF.

The V gene is TRBV6-5, the J gene TRBJ2-3; tentatively, D is TRBD2 (5 bases). Trimming cost V 10 bases and J 1 base, with 15 bases left between them. Germline V CDR1 and CDR2: MNHEY, SVGAGI. This CDR3 comprises 14 residues. The CDR3 loop reads CATSQTGGTDTQYF. CDR3 nucleotides: TGTGCCACCTCACAGACCGGGGGCACAGATACGCAGTATTTT.

The V gene is TRBV11-2, the J gene TRBJ1-1; 7 nucleotides align to TRBD1. CDR1 and CDR2 from the germline V gene are SGHAT and FQNNGV. V lost 5 bases and J lost 0; bases outside the gene matches: 3. The CDR3 is 14 residues long. CDR3 sequence: CASSPGQMNTEAFF. CDR3 coding DNA: TGTGCCAGCAGCCCGGGACAGATGAACACTGAAGCTTTCTTT.

The DNA for the CDR3 is TGTGCCAGCAGCCCCATCGGGAGGACTGAAGCTTTCTTT. This gives the protein CASSPIGRTEAFF. V usage is TRBV3-1 (or the pseudogene TRBV3-2) and J usage is TRBJ1-1, with D unclear. The V end was cut by 4 bases, the J end by 5 bases, with 11 bases between. CDR3 length: 13 amino acids. Looked up from germline, CDR1 is LGHDT and CDR2 is YNNKEL (reference sequence).

The J gene is TRBJ2-1, the V gene TRBV13; 11 positions match TRBD2. J gave up 7 bases and V 4 bases, and 18 bases lay outside the gene matches. This CDR3 region has 19 residues. Germline assignment: CDR1 PRHDT and CDR2 FYEKMQ (reference sequence). CDR3 loop: CASSSPYGLAGRLGNEQFF. The CDR3 DNA reads TGTGCCAGCAGCTCCCCTTATGGACTAGCGGGCAGACTGGGTAATGAGCAGTTCTTC.

V usage is TRBV19 and J usage is TRBJ2-5, with 12 bases aligning to TRBD2. CDR1 is LNHDA, CDR2 SQIVND, per germline (reference sequence). With 5 bases clipped from V and 2 bases from J, the junction kept 3 bases outside the gene matches. The CDR3 covers 15 residues. The CDR3 is CASSASGGGQETQYF. CDR3 DNA sequence: TGTGCCAGTAGTGCTAGCGGGGGGGGGCAAGAGACCCAGTACTTC.

The genes are TRBV5-4 and TRBJ2-5; weak D call: TRBD2 (7 bases). V lost 4 bases, J lost 3 bases, and 19 bases lay in between. Looked up from germline, CDR1 is SGHNT and CDR2 is YYREEE (reference sequence). The CDR3 spans 16 residues. The CDR3 sequence is CASSRLGGGAEETQYF. The CDR3 coding sequence is TGTGCCAGCAGCCGACTAGGAGGGGGGGCTGAAGAGACCCAGTACTTC.

This chain connects TRBV11-2 to TRBJ2-5; D is perhaps TRBD1 (6 bases). Germline CDR1 reads SGHAT; CDR2 reads FQNNGV. V lost 1 base and J lost 4, with 10 bases in between. The CDR3 length is 14 residues. The CDR3 sequence: CASSLVGAPETQYF. CDR3 in DNA: TGTGCCAGCAGCTTAGTGGGGGCCCCAGAGACCCAGTACTTC.

The chain joins TRBV5-1 to TRBJ1-2, with 11 nucleotides matching TRBD1. The CDR3 has 14 amino acids. CDR1 and CDR2 from the germline V gene are SGHRS and YFSETQ. J was trimmed by 12 bases and V by 3 bases; bases with no gene match: 10. This CDR3 is CASSSRDRGWGNTF. The CDR3 DNA sequence: TGCGCCAGCAGCTCCCGGGACAGGGGGTGGGGGAACACCTTC.

This sequence joins TRBV6-5 and TRBJ2-7, with a tentative D call TRBD1 (7 bases). Trimming left V 6 bases short and J 0 bases short, with 15 bases between. CDR1 is MNHEY and CDR2 is SVGAGI in the germline V gene. The CDR3 runs to 15 residues. The CDR3 protein is CASRHAGGSSYEQYF. Here the CDR3 DNA reads TGTGCCAGCAGACACGCAGGGGGGAGCTCCTACGAGCAGTACTTC.

The chain combines TRBV4-3 with TRBJ1-1, with 8 bases identical to TRBD1. V dropped 5 bases and J dropped 2; count of bases not matched to a gene: 10. Germline-derived CDR1 and CDR2 are LGHNA and YSLEER. The CDR3 has 16 residues. The CDR3 DNA sequence: TGCGCCAGCAGCTACGGAGGGACAGGTACAAACACTGAAGCTTTCTTT. Protein: CASSYGGTGTNTEAFF.

V and J are TRBV6-2 or TRBV6-3 and TRBJ1-2, with 7 bases aligning to TRBD1. Trimming at V came to 7 bases and at J to 0 bases, leaving 11 bases not matched to a gene. Germline V gene data show CDR1 as MNHEY and CDR2 as SVGEGT. CDR3 length: 16 amino acids. CDR3 amino acids: CASTPSSTGANYGYTF. CDR3 DNA: TGTGCCAGCACCCCAAGCTCCACAGGGGCTAACTATGGCTACACCTTC.

The DNA for the CDR3 is TGCGCCAGCAGCTTGGAACTAGCGGGGCCCTCCGATGAGCAGTTCTTC. Its protein product is CASSLELAGPSDEQFF. This chain joins TRBV5-1 and TRBJ2-1; 10 bases agree with TRBD2. The CDR3 has 16 amino acids. Germline CDR1 SGHRS, CDR2 YFSETQ. J lost 8 bases, V lost 0 bases, and 8 bases had no gene match.

The chain carries TRBV3-1 (or the pseudogene TRBV3-2) and TRBJ1-1, with D possibly TRBD1 on 6 matching bases. The length of the CDR3 is 13 residues. Trimming stripped 8 bases from V and 3 bases from J, with 13 bases between. Germline CDR1 is LGHDT and CDR2 is YNNKEL (reference sequence). The CDR3 nucleotides read TGTGCCAGCGCCCTCGCAGGGGACACTGAAGCTTTCTTT. Its translation is CASALAGDTEAFF.